The present T cell receptor beta chain was sequenced within a study of shared clonotypes between healthy human individuals. About the research overall: CD4 naive and memory got three plates each, CD8 naive two, CD8 memory one.

The input for sorted-subset replicate PCRs was approximately 190 ng DNA, about 29,000 T cell genomes. Using immunoSEQ multiplex PCR, the repertoire was profiled, and TCRdb retains in-frame clones only, with some absent. The repertoire includes some 1.4 million clones, roughly 96% of them detected once, and roughly 1.2% sits in the top ten. Regarding this clone: The sample has other DNA sequences that encode this CDR3 too.

In germline, CDR1 is SQVTM, CDR2 ANQGSEA. The CDR3 has 13 residues. Between the trimmed V and J ends, which lost 8 bases and 0 bases, there was a span of 11 bases. The receptor comes from a man aged 25 to 40 in good health. The sequenced material came from naive CD4+ T cells sorted from blood. This sample's subset: CD45RA+ positively selected. The rearrangement joins TRBV29-1 to TRBJ2-1; D may match TRBD1 or TRBD2 (5 bases each). The CDR3 loop is CSLAGSSYNEQFF. The CDR3 coding sequence is TGCAGCTTGGCAGGGAGCTCCTACAATGAGCAGTTCTTC.